The 18 T cell receptor beta chains below all came from one sample that was sequenced in a study of shared T cell receptors in the human thymus (dated by TCRdb to the early 2020s). The library was generated by the immunoSEQ multiplex PCR assay. Not all clones reach the TCRdb copy of this immuneACCESS table, which keeps in-frame sequences only. Checked studies attribute under half of the gap to unresolved V genes and leave the rest unexplained. Recorded for this sample are around 340,000 clones; approximately 95% of them occurred a single time. The top ten constitute 0.015% to 0.02% of the sample. The sample taken for sequencing was thymocytes. Receptor source: a human donor.

The rearrangement uses TRBV7-2 and TRBJ2-1; a weak D match, TRBD2 (5 bases). The CDR3 spans 17 residues. Germline assignment: CDR1 SGHTA and CDR2 FQGNSA. V was shortened by 7 bases and J by 0 bases, with 19 bases between the two germline ends. In DNA form, the CDR3 reads TGTGCCAGCAATCCGACGCATTTAGCGACCTCCTACAATGAGCAGTTCTTC. It is translated as CASNPTHLATSYNEQFF.

This clone was counted only a few times. The CDR3 here is CASSQDASGRSDTGELFF. CDR3 nucleotide sequence: TGTGCCAGCAGCCAGGACGCTAGCGGGAGGTCGGACACCGGGGAGCTGTTTTTT. The V call is TRBV27, the J call TRBJ2-2; 11 nucleotides match TRBD2. After removal of 6 bases from V and 3 bases from J, the junction contained 12 bases not matched to a gene. Germline CDR1 is MNHEY and CDR2 is SMNVEV (reference sequence). CDR3 length equals 18 residues.

The rearrangement uses TRBV7-2 and TRBJ2-7; tentative D call: TRBD1 (5 bases). Germline values: CDR1 SGHTA, CDR2 FQGNSA. Trimming took off 5 bases at V and 4 bases at J, with 15 bases between the two ends. The CDR3 has 14 amino acids. The CDR3: CASSPTGFTYEQYF. CDR3 bases: TGTGCCAGCAGCCCTACAGGTTTCACGTACGAGCAGTACTTC.

Of note for this clone: Its ends do not fully match the called genes, so a read error is possible. This chain links TRBV28 with TRBJ2-7, with D possibly called TRBD1 or TRBD2 (5 bases each). The CDR3 has 13 amino acids. CDR1 is MDHEN and CDR2 is SYDVKM in the germline V gene. The CDR3 reads CASRLFGGYEQYF. The CDR3 DNA reads TGTGCCAGCAGGTTATTTGGGGGCTACGAGCAGTACTTC.

This chain links TRBV7-4 with TRBJ2-3, with D possibly matching TRBD2 (5 bases). Deletions cut 2 bases from V and 2 bases from J, with 23 bases between. Germline CDR1 and CDR2: SGHVT and SQSDAQ. This CDR3 comprises 19 residues. CDR3 in amino acids: CASSLSGLFPGLFTDTQYF. The CDR3 bases are TGTGCCAGCAGCTTAAGCGGCCTTTTTCCCGGCCTTTTCACAGATACGCAGTATTTT.

The chain links TRBV5-4 to TRBJ2-2; no definite D call. The germline V gene encodes CDR1 SGHNT and CDR2 YYREEE (reference sequence). This CDR3 has 14 residues. V was trimmed by 2 bases and J by 3 bases, leaving 8 bases between them. The CDR3 bases are TGTGCCAGCAGCTTAGGACCGGACACCGGGGAGCTGTTTTTT. Residues: CASSLGPDTGELFF.

The V and J genes are TRBV19 and TRBJ2-3; D unresolved. CDR3 length: 15 residues. CDR1 is LNHDA, CDR2 SQIVND, per germline (reference sequence). Trimming shortened V by 9 bases and J by 1 base, and 17 bases separated the two germline ends. This CDR3 is CASMPLSAGTDTQYF. For the CDR3, the DNA is TGTGCCAGCATGCCCCTTTCGGCGGGCACAGATACGCAGTATTTT.

The J gene is TRBJ2-1, the V gene TRBV18; D possibly matches TRBD1 or TRBD2 (5 bases each). Germline values: CDR1 KGHSH, CDR2 LQKENI. The CDR3 is 17 residues long. V was cut by 5 bases and J by 4 bases, with 21 bases left in between. CDR3 protein: CASSAVVKGTKYNEQFF. As DNA, the CDR3 is TGTGCCAGCTCAGCCGTCGTGAAGGGGACGAAGTACAATGAGCAGTTCTTC.

This clone was recorded only once. The CDR3 sequence is CASSLSVRNEQFF. The CDR3 DNA reads TGTGCCAGCAGTTTATCTGTCAGGAATGAGCAGTTCTTC. The V and J genes are TRBV27 and TRBJ2-1; no clear D gene. The CDR3 is 13 residues long. CDR1 MNHEY and CDR2 SMNVEV come from the germline V gene (reference sequence). The V and J ends lost 0 bases and 7 bases respectively, with 7 bases between them.

J is TRBJ1-2 and V is TRBV28; no reliable D call. The length of the CDR3 is 16 residues. The germline CDR1 and CDR2 sequences are MDHEN and SYDVKM. Trimming took off 6 bases at V and 4 bases at J, with 21 bases between the two ends. CDR3 protein: CASRNQAPTRVYGYTF. CDR3 DNA sequence: TGTGCCAGCAGAAATCAAGCCCCCACGAGGGTCTATGGCTACACCTTC.

This chain joins TRBV5-5 and TRBJ1-5; TRBD1 aligns across 7 bases. With V trimmed by 3 bases and J by 1 base, 13 bases remained unmatched. This CDR3 is 18 amino acids long. Germline V gene data show CDR1 as SGHKS and CDR2 as YYEKEE (reference sequence). CDR3 amino acids: CASSSGAPRDSSNQPQHF. The DNA of the CDR3 is TGTGCCAGCAGCTCCGGAGCCCCACGGGACAGCAGCAATCAGCCCCAGCATTTT.

This chain connects TRBV5-5 to TRBJ1-1; weak D call: TRBD1 (5 bases). The V end was cut by 5 bases, the J end by 1 base, with 15 bases between. Germline V gene sequence: CDR1 SGHKS, CDR2 YYEKEE (reference sequence). This CDR3 contains 15 residues. The CDR3 protein is CASRWAVGTNTEAFF. In DNA, the CDR3 is TGTGCCAGCAGATGGGCAGTAGGGACGAACACTGAAGCTTTCTTT.

The CDR3 reads CASSLMGYGYTF. CDR3 in DNA: TGTGCCAGCAGTTTAATGGGGTATGGCTACACCTTC. The V and J genes are TRBV27 and TRBJ1-2; D uncertain. Germline V gene sequence: CDR1 MNHEY, CDR2 SMNVEV (reference sequence). With 2 bases removed from V and 5 bases from J, the gap between germline ends came to 6 bases. CDR3 length: 12 amino acids.

This sequence joins TRBV5-8 and TRBJ2-3, with 12 bases that match TRBD2. Germline V gene data show CDR1 as SGHTS and CDR2 as YDEGEE. Germline trimming cut 3 bases from V and 5 bases from J; bases unmatched to any gene: 10. The CDR3 has 17 amino acids. CDR3 in DNA: TGTGCCAGCAGCTACAGTAGGACTAGCGGGACTATAGATACGCAGTATTTT. Translation gives CASSYSRTSGTIDTQYF.

J is TRBJ2-1 and V is TRBV7-2; maybe TRBD2 (6 bases). The germline V and J ends were trimmed by 4 bases and 6 bases, with 28 bases remaining between them. Germline CDR1 and CDR2: SGHTA and FQGNSA. CDR3 size: 19 residues. CDR3 sequence (DNA): TGTGCCAGCAGCTCCGCCCGGGTGCTACTGGGGGTCGGGGGCAATGAGCAGTTCTTC. It specifies CASSSARVLLGVGGNEQFF. Looking up the rest from reference TRBV7-2 and TRBJ2-1 gives the full variable domain: GAGVSQSPSNKVTEKGKDVELRCDPISGHTALYWYRQSLGQGLEFLIYFQGNSAPDKSGLPSDRFSAERTGGSVSTLTIQRTQQEDSAVYLCASSSARVLLGVGGNEQFFGPGTRLTVL.

DNA of the CDR3: TGTGCCAGCAGTTTTAAGCGGGAGTGGGGAGAGACCCAGTACTTC. This gives the protein CASSFKREWGETQYF. The J gene is TRBJ2-5, the V gene TRBV28; 8 bases align to TRBD2. This CDR3 is built from 15 residues. The V and J ends lost 3 bases and 4 bases, in that order; junction bases with no gene match: 7. Germline CDR1 and CDR2: MDHEN and SYDVKM.

This clone is a singleton in its sample. The rearrangement joins TRBV5-4 to TRBJ1-2, with 7 bases aligning to TRBD1. The germline V gene has CDR1 SGHNT and CDR2 YYREEE (reference sequence). The CDR3 is 13 amino acids. V lost 4 bases, J lost 5 bases, and 5 bases stayed unmatched. The CDR3, as DNA: TGTGCCAGCAGCCCAGGGGGACCTTATGGCTACACCTTC. Translating gives CASSPGGPYGYTF.

CDR3 loop: CAPKGAIKLFF. The CDR3 bases are TGTGCCCCGAAGGGGGCGATTAAACTGTTTTTT. V is TRBV28 and J is TRBJ1-4; 7 bases are shared with TRBD1. CDR1 and CDR2 from the germline V gene are MDHEN and SYDVKM. The CDR3 contains 11 residues. V dropped 11 bases and J dropped 11; count of bases not matched to a gene: 8.